Listed below are T cell receptor beta chains from one sample, sequenced in a study of blood T cell repertoires in COVID-19. Data came from immunoSEQ multiplex PCR; TCRdb stores just in-frame clones and leaves some out. The sample consists of 200,000 to 300,000 clones, around 80% of them appearing once. Sequencing input: peripheral blood. Receptor source: a woman aged 18-35 years with acute or convalescent COVID-19. CDR3s include the opening cysteine and the closing phenylalanine or tryptophan. The D gene is left open where the match is weak. Size values are once, few and many counts, or a class for expanded clones, and some rows have none.

-,TRBV7-9,TRBJ1-2,TRBD1,CASSRDRGYGYTF,TGTGCCAGCAGCCGGGACAGGGGCTATGGCTACACCTTC
-,TRBV5-1,TRBJ2-4,-,CASSLDGGTKNIQYF,TGCGCCAGCAGCTTGGACGGGGGAACCAAAAACATTCAGTACTTC
-,TRBV5-1,TRBJ1-1,-,CASSLVGGSTTEAFF,TGCGCCAGCAGCTTGGTTGGCGGCTCTACCACTGAAGCTTTCTTT
-,TRBV18,TRBJ2-5,-,CASSPPGAYQETQYF,TGTGCCAGCTCACCACCGGGAGCGTACCAAGAGACCCAGTACTTC
-,TRBV5-1,TRBJ2-5,-,CASSVGFMGETQYF,TGCGCCAGCAGCGTCGGTTTTATGGGCGAGACCCAGTACTTC
-,TRBV5-1,TRBJ2-1,-,CASSLARYYNEQFF,TGCGCCAGCAGCTTGGCCCGTTACTACAATGAGCAGTTCTTC
-,TRBV6-5,TRBJ2-5,TRBD1,CASCSGGWETQYF,TGTGCCAGCTGTTCAGGGGGCTGGGAGACCCAGTACTTC
-,TRBV6-6,TRBJ2-3,-,CASSPRLGSGEQDTQYF,TGTGCCAGCAGTCCCCGCCTTGGGTCGGGAGAGCAAGATACGCAGTATTTT
-,TRBV5-3,TRBJ1-5,TRBD1,CARSRQGGVSNQPQHF,TGTGCCAGAAGCAGACAGGGAGGCGTAAGCAATCAGCCCCAGCATTTT
-,TRBV9,TRBJ2-2,TRBD1,CASSGGQAVYAGELFF,TGTGCCAGCAGCGGGGGACAGGCCGTGTACGCCGGGGAGCTGTTTTTT
-,TRBV7-8,TRBJ1-1,TRBD1,CASSDLTGRTEAFF,TGTGCCAGCAGCGATCTGACAGGGAGAACTGAAGCTTTCTTT
-,TRBV5-4,TRBJ2-4,TRBD1,CASSPGQGNIQYF,TGTGCCAGCAGCCCGGGACAGGGAAACATTCAGTACTTC
-,TRBV18,TRBJ2-2,TRBD2,CASSPPSLAGERGELFF,TGTGCCAGCTCACCACCTTCCCTAGCGGGAGAGCGAGGGGAGCTGTTTTTT
-,TRBV7-2,TRBJ2-3,-,CASSLAGGAVADTQYF,TGTGCCAGCAGCTTAGCGGGTGGGGCTGTTGCAGATACGCAGTATTTT
-,TRBV5-1,TRBJ2-1,TRBD2,CASSLAPSGKNEQFF,TGCGCCAGCAGCTTGGCACCTAGCGGGAAGAATGAGCAGTTCTTC
-,TRBV9,TRBJ2-1,TRBD2,CASSDPGTSGSNEQFF,TGTGCCAGCAGCGACCCCGGGACTAGCGGGAGTAATGAGCAGTTCTTC
once,TRBV28,TRBJ1-5,TRBD1,CASSSGQGAFGNQPQHF,TGTGCCAGCAGTTCAGGGCAGGGGGCCTTCGGCAATCAGCCCCAGCATTTT
few,TRBV7-2,TRBJ1-6,-,CASSPHSGAAVSPLHF,TGTGCCAGCAGCCCACACTCAGGGGCGGCGGTTTCACCCCTCCACTTT
-,TRBV5-6,TRBJ2-7,TRBD1,CASSPPGTGGAYEQYF,TGTGCCAGCAGCCCACCCGGGACAGGGGGCGCTTACGAGCAGTACTTC
few,TRBV7-9,TRBJ1-2,-,CASSLYGRDYYGYTF,TGTGCCAGCAGCTTATATGGCAGGGACTACTATGGCTACACCTTC
once,TRBV11-2,TRBJ2-2,TRBD2,CASSLFLAGGPNTGELFF,TGTGCCAGCAGCTTATTTCTAGCGGGAGGCCCGAACACCGGGGAGCTGTTTTTT
-,TRBV6-5,TRBJ1-1,TRBD1,CASSPDRVNTEAFF,TGTGCCAGCAGTCCCGACAGGGTAAACACTGAAGCTTTCTTT
-,TRBV25-1,TRBJ2-7,-,CASSEVRVDEQYF,TGTGCCAGCAGTGAAGTCAGGGTAGACGAGCAGTACTTC
once,TRBV24-1,TRBJ2-3,-,CATRQTHQNTDTQYF,TGTGCCACCAGACAGACACACCAAAACACAGATACGCAGTATTTT
-,TRBV5-1,TRBJ2-2,TRBD2,CASRAGGAAELFF,TGCGCCAGCAGGGCGGGGGGGGCCGCGGAGCTGTTTTTT
-,TRBV4-3,TRBJ1-2,-,CASSQLSGATYGYTF,TGCGCCAGCAGCCAACTCTCCGGAGCCACCTATGGCTACACCTTC
-,TRBV10-3,TRBJ1-1,-,CAISEREKNTEAFF,TGTGCCATCAGTGAACGGGAAAAGAACACTGAAGCTTTCTTT
-,TRBV7-8,TRBJ2-5,TRBD2,CASSFTAGGETQYF,TGTGCCAGCAGCTTCACGGCGGGAGGTGAGACCCAGTACTTC
few,TRBV30,TRBJ1-1,TRBD1,CAWKKPGGTEAFF,TGTGCCTGGAAGAAGCCAGGGGGCACTGAAGCTTTCTTT
-,TRBV19,TRBJ1-5,-,CASSIDLGQPQHF,TGTGCCAGTAGTATAGATCTCGGTCAGCCCCAGCATTTT
-,TRBV13,TRBJ2-7,-,CASSAQGYEQYF,TGTGCCAGCAGCGCTCAGGGGTACGAGCAGTACTTC
many,TRBV6-1,TRBJ1-6,TRBD1,CASSDAGTGVNSPLHF,TGTGCCAGCAGTGACGCCGGGACAGGGGTTAATTCACCCCTCCACTTT
-,TRBV7-2,TRBJ2-1,TRBD2,CASSPTSGFYNEQFF,TGTGCCAGCAGCCCTACTAGCGGATTCTACAATGAGCAGTTCTTC
-,TRBV6-2/TRBV6-3,TRBJ1-2,-,CASSYWQGDGYTF,TGTGCCAGCAGTTACTGGCAGGGTGATGGCTACACCTTC
once,TRBV19,TRBJ2-5,TRBD1,CASSTGQGANVETQYF,TGTGCCAGTAGTACCGGACAGGGGGCCAATGTAGAGACCCAGTACTTC
-,TRBV29-1,TRBJ2-1,-,CSAASRTLNEQFF,TGCAGCGCCGCCTCCCGGACACTCAATGAGCAGTTCTTC
-,TRBV28,TRBJ2-7,-,CASSFTRVGVSRGYEQYF,TGTGCCAGCAGTTTTACCAGGGTAGGAGTTAGTCGGGGGTACGAGCAGTACTTC